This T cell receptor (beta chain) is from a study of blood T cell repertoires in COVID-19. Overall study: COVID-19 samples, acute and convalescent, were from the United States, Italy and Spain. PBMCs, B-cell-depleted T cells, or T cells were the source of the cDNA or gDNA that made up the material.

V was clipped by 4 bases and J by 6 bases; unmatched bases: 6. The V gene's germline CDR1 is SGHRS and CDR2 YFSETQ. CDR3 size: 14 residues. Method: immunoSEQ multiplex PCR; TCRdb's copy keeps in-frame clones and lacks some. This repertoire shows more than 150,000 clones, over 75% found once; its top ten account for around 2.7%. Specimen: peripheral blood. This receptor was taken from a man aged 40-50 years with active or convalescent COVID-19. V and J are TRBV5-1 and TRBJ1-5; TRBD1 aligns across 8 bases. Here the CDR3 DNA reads TGCGCCAGCAGCCCCACAGGGGGGGTTCAGCCCCAGCATTTT. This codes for CASSPTGGVQPQHF.